The 9 T cell receptor beta chains reported below all come from one sample, sequenced in a study of T cells in localized non-small cell lung cancer. The table came from immunoSEQ multiplex PCR; TCRdb's copy has only in-frame clones and leaves some out. The sample records about 5,000 clones, 85% being singletons. The source material was PBMCs, sampled before any cancer treatment. All receptors derive from a woman aged 40-70 years with stage II lung adenocarcinoma.

The J gene is TRBJ2-1, the V gene TRBV4-1; TRBD1 might be the D (6 bases). V shed 0 bases and J shed 9 bases, with 12 bases lying between them. CDR1 MGHRA and CDR2 YSYEKL come from the germline V gene. The CDR3 length is 14 residues. The CDR3 sequence is CASSQEPGVSEQFF. The CDR3 nucleotides read TGCGCCAGCAGCCAAGAACCAGGGGTGAGTGAGCAGTTCTTC.

The chain uses TRBV19 and TRBJ1-5; the match to TRBD1 covers 9 bases. V shed 3 bases and J 0 bases; nucleotides not matched to a gene: 12. CDR1 is LNHDA and CDR2 is SQIVND in the germline V gene (reference sequence). The CDR3 contains 19 residues. The CDR3 bases are TGTGCCAGTAGTATTAGTCTGGGACAGGGCTTCTATAGCAATCAGCCCCAGCATTTT. This encodes CASSISLGQGFYSNQPQHF. The variable domain in full, with the rest retrieved from reference TRBV19 and TRBJ1-5, is DGGITQSPKYLFRKEGQNVTLSCEQNLNHDAMYWYRQDPGQGLRLIYYSQIVNDFQKGDIAEGYSVSREKKESFPLTVTSAQKNPTAFYLCASSISLGQGFYSNQPQHFGDGTRLSIL.

The rearrangement joins TRBV4-1 to TRBJ1-1; no firm D call. The V gene's germline CDR1 is MGHRA and CDR2 YSYEKL. This CDR3 is 14 amino acids long. The V end lost 8 bases, the J end lost 1 base, and 14 bases lay between the germline ends. This chain's CDR3 is CASHGRAENTEAFF. The CDR3 DNA is TGCGCCAGCCACGGGAGGGCAGAGAACACTGAAGCTTTCTTT.

This chain links TRBV18 with TRBJ1-1; TRBD1 is a possible D gene (6 bases). Trimming removed 4 bases from V and 6 bases from J, with 12 bases in between. CDR3 length equals 13 residues. CDR1 is KGHSH, CDR2 LQKENI, per germline. The CDR3 nucleotides read TGTGCCAGCTCACTGGGACATAAGCCTGAAGCTTTCTTT. Its protein is CASSLGHKPEAFF.

The chain uses TRBV11-3 and TRBJ2-3; D might be TRBD1 or TRBD2, each matching 5 bases. Looked up from germline, CDR1 is SGHNT and CDR2 is YENEEA. The CDR3 covers 13 residues. The V and J ends lost 5 bases and 2 bases respectively, with 8 bases between them. The CDR3 sequence: CASSRGLTDTQYF. The DNA for the CDR3 is TGTGCCAGCAGCCGGGGCCTCACAGATACGCAGTATTTT.

This chain uses TRBV6-5 with TRBJ2-7; possible D gene TRBD2, 5 bases. Trimming removed 7 bases at V and 3 bases at J, with 19 bases between. Germline V gene data show CDR1 as MNHEY and CDR2 as SVGAGI. There are 15 residues in the CDR3. In nucleotides, the CDR3 is TGTGCCAGCATGTCTGAGTCTGGCGGGTTCTACGAGCAGTACTTC. Amino acid sequence: CASMSESGGFYEQYF.

The V and J genes are TRBV6-6 and TRBJ2-5; D remains unclear. The V and J ends lost 6 bases and 3 bases respectively, with 5 bases between them. The CDR3 has 11 amino acids. Germline V gives CDR1 MNHNY, CDR2 SVGAGI (reference sequence). CDR3 region: CASSLEETQYF. In nucleotides, the CDR3 is TGTGCCAGCAGCTTAGAAGAGACCCAGTACTTC.

The chain combines TRBV30 with TRBJ2-6; D not certain. The CDR3 runs to 12 residues. V was cut by 5 bases and J by 4 bases, with 6 bases left in between. CDR1 and CDR2 from the germline V gene are GTSNPN and SVGIG (reference sequence). CDR3 nucleotide sequence: TGTGCCTGGGCCGGGGGGGCCAACGTCCTGACTTTC. The encoded protein is CAWAGGANVLTF.

The chain links TRBV7-8 to TRBJ2-4; a possible D gene is TRBD2 (6 bases). CDR3 length: 17 residues. Germline CDR1 is SGHVS and CDR2 is FQNEAQ. Trimming stripped 1 base from V and 0 bases from J, with 13 bases between. The DNA of the CDR3 is TGTGCCAGCAGCTTAGATTCTGGGGGACTAGCCAAAAACATTCAGTACTTC. As protein: CASSLDSGGLAKNIQYF. Full variable domain (rest looked up from reference TRBV7-8 and TRBJ2-4): GAGVSQSPRYKVAKRGQDVALRCDPISGHVSLFWYQQALGQGPEFLTYFQNEAQLDKSGLPSDRFFAERPEGSVSTLKIQRTQQEDSAVYLCASSLDSGGLAKNIQYFGAGTRLSVL.